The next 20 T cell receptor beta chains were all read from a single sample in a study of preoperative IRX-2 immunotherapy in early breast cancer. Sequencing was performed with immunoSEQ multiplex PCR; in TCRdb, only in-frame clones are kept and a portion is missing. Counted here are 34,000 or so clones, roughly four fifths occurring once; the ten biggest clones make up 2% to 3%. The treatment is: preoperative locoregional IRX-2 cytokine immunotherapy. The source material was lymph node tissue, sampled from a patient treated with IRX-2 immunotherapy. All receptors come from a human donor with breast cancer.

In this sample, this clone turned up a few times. The CDR3: CASSLLTGALESGNTIYF. The CDR3 nucleotides are TGTGCCAGCAGTTTACTCACAGGGGCGCTGGAATCTGGAAACACCATATATTTT. This sequence joins TRBV28 and TRBJ1-3, with 7 bases matching TRBD1. The CDR3 is made up of 18 amino acids. The junction had 11 bases not matched to a gene; V was cut back by 2 bases and J by 1 base. The germline CDR1 and CDR2 sequences are MDHEN and SYDVKM.

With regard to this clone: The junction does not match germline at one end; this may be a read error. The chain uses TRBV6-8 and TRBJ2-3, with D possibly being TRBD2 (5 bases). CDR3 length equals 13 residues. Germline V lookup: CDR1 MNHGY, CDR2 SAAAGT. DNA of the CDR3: TGTGCCATCAGTGGACGGGAACTAGATACGCAGTATTTT. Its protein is CAISGRELDTQYF.

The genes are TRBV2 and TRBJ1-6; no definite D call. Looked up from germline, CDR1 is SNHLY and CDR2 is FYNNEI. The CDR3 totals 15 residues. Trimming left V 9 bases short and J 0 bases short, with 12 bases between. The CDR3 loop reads CASGGQYSYNSPLHF. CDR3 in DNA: TGTGCCAGTGGTGGGCAATACTCCTATAATTCACCCCTCCACTTT.

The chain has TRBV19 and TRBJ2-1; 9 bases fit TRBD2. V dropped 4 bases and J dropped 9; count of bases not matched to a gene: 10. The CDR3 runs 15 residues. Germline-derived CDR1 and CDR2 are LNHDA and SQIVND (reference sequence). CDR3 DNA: TGTGCCAGTAGTACGACATTAGCGGGAGTGAGTGAGCAGTTCTTC. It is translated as CASSTTLAGVSEQFF.

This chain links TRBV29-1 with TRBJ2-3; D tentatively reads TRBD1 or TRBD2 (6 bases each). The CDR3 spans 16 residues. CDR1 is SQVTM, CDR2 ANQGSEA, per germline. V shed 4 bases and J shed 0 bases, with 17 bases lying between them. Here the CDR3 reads CSVVFGGYPSTDTQYF. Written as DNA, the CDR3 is TGCAGCGTTGTTTTCGGGGGCTACCCTAGCACAGATACGCAGTATTTT.

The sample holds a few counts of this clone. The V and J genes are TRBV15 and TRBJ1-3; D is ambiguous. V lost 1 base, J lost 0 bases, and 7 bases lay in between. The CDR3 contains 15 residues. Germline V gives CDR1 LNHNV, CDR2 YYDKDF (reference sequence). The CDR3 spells CATSRGGYSGNTIYF. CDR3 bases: TGTGCCACCAGCAGAGGGGGTTACTCTGGAAACACCATATATTTT.

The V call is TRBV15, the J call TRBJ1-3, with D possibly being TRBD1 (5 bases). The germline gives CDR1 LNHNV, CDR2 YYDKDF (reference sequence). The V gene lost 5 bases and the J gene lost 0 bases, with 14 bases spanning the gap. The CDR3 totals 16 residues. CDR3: CATSSRQLHSGNTIYF. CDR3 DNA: TGTGCCACCAGCTCGCGACAGCTACACTCTGGAAACACCATATATTTT. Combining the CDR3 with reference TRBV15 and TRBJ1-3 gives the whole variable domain DAMVIQNPRYQVTQFGKPVTLSCSQTLNHNVMYWYQQKSSQAPKLLFHYYDKDFNNEADTPDNFQSRRPNTSFCFLDIRSPGLGDTAMYLCATSSRQLHSGNTIYFGEGSWLTVV.

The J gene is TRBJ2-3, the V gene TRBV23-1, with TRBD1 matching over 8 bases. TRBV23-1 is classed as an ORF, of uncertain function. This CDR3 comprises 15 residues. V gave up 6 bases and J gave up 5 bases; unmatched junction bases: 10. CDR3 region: CASSPRTGRGDTQYF. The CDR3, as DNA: TGCGCCAGCAGCCCCAGGACAGGGCGGGGAGATACGCAGTATTTT.

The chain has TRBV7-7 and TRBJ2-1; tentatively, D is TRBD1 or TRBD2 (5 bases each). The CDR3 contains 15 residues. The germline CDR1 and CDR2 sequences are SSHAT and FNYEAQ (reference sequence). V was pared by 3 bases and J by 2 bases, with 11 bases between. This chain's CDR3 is CASSLLGETYNEQFF. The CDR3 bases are TGTGCCAGCAGCTTGTTGGGGGAAACCTACAATGAGCAGTTCTTC.

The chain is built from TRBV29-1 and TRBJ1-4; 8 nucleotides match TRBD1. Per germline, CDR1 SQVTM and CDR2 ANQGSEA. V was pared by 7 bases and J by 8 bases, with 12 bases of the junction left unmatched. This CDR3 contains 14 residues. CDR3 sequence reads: CSASHGTGPEKLFF. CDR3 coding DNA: TGCAGCGCTAGTCACGGGACAGGTCCCGAAAAACTGTTTTTT.

CDR3 amino acids: CASSLGGVYEQYF. In DNA form, the CDR3 reads TGTGCCAGCAGCCTAGGGGGGGTCTACGAGCAGTACTTC. This chain uses TRBV28 with TRBJ2-7, with D perhaps TRBD2 (7 bases). CDR1 MDHEN and CDR2 SYDVKM come from the germline V gene. The V gene lost 6 bases and the J gene lost 3 bases, with 12 bases spanning the gap. The CDR3 spans 13 residues.

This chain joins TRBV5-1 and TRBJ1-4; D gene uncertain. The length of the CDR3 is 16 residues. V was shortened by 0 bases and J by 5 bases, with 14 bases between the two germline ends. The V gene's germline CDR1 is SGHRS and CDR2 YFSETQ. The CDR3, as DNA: TGCGCCAGCAGCTTGGGAGTTGAGGGTGGGAATGAAAAACTGTTTTTT. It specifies CASSLGVEGGNEKLFF.

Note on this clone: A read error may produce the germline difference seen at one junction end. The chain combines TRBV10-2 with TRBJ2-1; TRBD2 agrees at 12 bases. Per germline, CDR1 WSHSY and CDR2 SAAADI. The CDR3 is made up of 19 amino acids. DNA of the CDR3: TGCGCCAACAGTAATAGGACTAGCGGGACCCAAAAAGAATACAATGAGCAGTTCTTC. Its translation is CANSNRTSGTQKEYNEQFF.

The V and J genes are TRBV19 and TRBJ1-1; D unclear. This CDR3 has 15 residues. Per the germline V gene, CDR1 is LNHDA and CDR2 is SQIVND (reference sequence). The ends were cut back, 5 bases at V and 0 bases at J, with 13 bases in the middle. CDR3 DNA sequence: TGTGCCAGTAGTTCGCAGCGGGATCTGAACACTGAAGCTTTCTTT. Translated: CASSSQRDLNTEAFF.

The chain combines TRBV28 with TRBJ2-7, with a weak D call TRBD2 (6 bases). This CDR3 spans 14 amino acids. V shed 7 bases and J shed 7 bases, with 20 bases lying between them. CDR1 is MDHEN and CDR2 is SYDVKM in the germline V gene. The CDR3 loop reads CASIHGTPGGEQYF. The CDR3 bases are TGTGCCAGCATTCACGGGACTCCTGGGGGGGAGCAGTACTTC.

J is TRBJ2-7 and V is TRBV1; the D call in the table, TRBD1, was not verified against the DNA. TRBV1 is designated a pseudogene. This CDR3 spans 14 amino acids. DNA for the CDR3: TGCGCCAGCAGCCAGGGACAGGGGGCTTGGGAGCAGTACTTC. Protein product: CASSQGQGAWEQYF.

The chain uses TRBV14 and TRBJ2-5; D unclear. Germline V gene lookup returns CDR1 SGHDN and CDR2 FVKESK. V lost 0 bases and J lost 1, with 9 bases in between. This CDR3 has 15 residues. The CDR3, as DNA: TGTGCCAGCAGCCAAGATAGGGTCATCCAAGAGACCCAGTACTTC. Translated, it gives CASSQDRVIQETQYF.

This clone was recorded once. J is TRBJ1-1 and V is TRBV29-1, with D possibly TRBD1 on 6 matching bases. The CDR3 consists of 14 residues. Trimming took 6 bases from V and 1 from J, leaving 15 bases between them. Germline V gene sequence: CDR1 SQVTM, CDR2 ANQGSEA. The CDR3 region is CSVGAGHQNTEAFF. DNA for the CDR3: TGCAGCGTGGGGGCTGGACATCAGAACACTGAAGCTTTCTTT.

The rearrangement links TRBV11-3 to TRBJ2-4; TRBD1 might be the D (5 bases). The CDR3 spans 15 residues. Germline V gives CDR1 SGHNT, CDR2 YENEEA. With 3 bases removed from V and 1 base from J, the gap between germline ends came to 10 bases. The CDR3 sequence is CASSFSGAAKNIQYF. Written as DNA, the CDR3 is TGTGCCAGCAGCTTTTCTGGGGCTGCCAAAAACATTCAGTACTTC.

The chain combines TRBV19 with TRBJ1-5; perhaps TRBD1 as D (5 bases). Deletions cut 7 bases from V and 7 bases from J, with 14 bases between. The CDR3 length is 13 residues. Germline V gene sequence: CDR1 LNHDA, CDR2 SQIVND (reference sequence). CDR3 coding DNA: TGTGCCAGTACCTGGGGGGTCCGCCAGCCCCAGCATTTT. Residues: CASTWGVRQPQHF.